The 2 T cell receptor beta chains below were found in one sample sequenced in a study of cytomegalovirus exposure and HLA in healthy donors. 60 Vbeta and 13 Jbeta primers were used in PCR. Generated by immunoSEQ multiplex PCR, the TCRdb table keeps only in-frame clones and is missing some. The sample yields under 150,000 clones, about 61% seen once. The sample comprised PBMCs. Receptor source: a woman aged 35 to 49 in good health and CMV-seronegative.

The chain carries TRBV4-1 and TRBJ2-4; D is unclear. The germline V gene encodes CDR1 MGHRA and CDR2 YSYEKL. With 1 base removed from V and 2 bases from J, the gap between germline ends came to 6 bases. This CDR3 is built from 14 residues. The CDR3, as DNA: TGCGCCAGCAGCCAAGTTTTTACCAAAAACATTCAGTACTTC. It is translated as CASSQVFTKNIQYF.

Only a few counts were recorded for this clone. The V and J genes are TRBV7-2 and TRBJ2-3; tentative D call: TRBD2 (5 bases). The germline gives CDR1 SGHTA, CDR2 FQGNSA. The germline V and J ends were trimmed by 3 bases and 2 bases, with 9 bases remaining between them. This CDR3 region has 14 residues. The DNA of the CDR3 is TGTGCCAGCAGCTTGAGCGGTTCCACAGATACGCAGTATTTT. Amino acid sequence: CASSLSGSTDTQYF.